This T cell receptor beta chain was identified during a study of molecular identifiers for immune sequencing clone quantification. The CDR3 sequence is 13 residues long. Germline V gene data show CDR1 as SGHVS and CDR2 as FNYEAQ. Study observations and caveats: The study found clones above 20 RNA copies held over 98% of effector molecules and under 1% in naive cells.

Details on this clonotype: Its specificity is not known. At one of its ends the junction is not consistent with the germline gene, which may arise from a read error.

TCRdb ran MiXCR on the PCR reads and lists one entry per CDR3 protein. The repertoire holds hundreds of thousands of distinct CDR3 sequences, with about 25% as singletons. This TCR was recovered from a human donor in good health. Some libraries in this study had Jurkat cell RNA spiked in. J is TRBJ2-7 and V is TRBV7-6; possible D gene TRBD1, 6 bases. Sequenced sample: naive CD8+ T cells from blood, with Jurkat cell RNA spiked in. Subset denoted: FACS-sorted CD8+CD4-CCR7+CD45RA+ naive T cells. This CDR3 is CASSFNRAGEQHF. The CDR3 DNA is TGTGCCAGCAGCTTTAACAGGGCCGGCGAGCAGCACTTC.